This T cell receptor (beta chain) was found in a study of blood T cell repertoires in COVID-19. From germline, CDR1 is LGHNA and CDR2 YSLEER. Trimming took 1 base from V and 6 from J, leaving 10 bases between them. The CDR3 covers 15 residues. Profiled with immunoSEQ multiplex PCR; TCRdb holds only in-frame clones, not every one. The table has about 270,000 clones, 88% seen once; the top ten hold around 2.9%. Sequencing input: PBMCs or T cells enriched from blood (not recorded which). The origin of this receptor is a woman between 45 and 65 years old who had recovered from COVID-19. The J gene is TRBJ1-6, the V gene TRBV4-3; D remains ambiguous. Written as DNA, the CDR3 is TGCGCCAGCAGCCAAGGGGCCAACTTTAATTCACCCCTCCACTTT. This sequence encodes CASSQGANFNSPLHF.